The clone carrying this TCR beta chain was recorded a few times. Antigen specificity is unknown. This sample was taken from a study of identical twins. Template switching added a universal primer binding site, and final cDNA carried unique molecular identifiers. MiXCR was run by TCRdb on the 5' RACE reads, yielding one entry per CDR3 protein. The repertoire holds about 920,000 distinct CDR3 sequences, about 12% seen once, with about 1.5% in the top ten. Notes on the study in general: Analyses of zero insertions could, in part, be confounded by invariant MAIT and iNKT cells. Cord blood beta clonotypes present at high abundance carried fewer insertions; no such pattern appeared in memory repertoires.

Trimming at V came to 4 bases and at J to 5 bases, leaving 14 bases not matched to a gene. Germline V gene sequence: CDR1 MNHEY, CDR2 SVGEGT. The CDR3 is made up of 17 amino acids. The data were also submitted as part of a second study, on yellow fever vaccine responses in identical twins. That study adds: Reported findings indicate that twins' vaccine T cell responses seemed partially convergent, partially personalized.

This receptor was identified in a woman between 18 and 29 years old in good health. The V call is TRBV6-2 or TRBV6-3, the J call TRBJ2-5; 9 positions match TRBD1. Sequenced material: PBMCs. CDR3 DNA: TGTGCCAGCAGTTCTTGGGTGGACAGGGGTTATCGGGAGACCCAGTACTTC. Its translation is CASSSWVDRGYRETQYF.